The 23 T cell receptor beta chains given below trace back to one sample, sequenced in a study of circulating CD8 cells and anti-PD-1 response in melanoma. Sorting of live CD3+CD8+TCRalphabeta+ cells by PD-1 and/or TIGIT gave four subsets. Using around 15 ng of total RNA, TCR libraries were made with the QIAseq Immune Repertoire TCR panel. TCRdb re-derived calls from the reads in MiXCR, one entry per CDR3 protein. The sample contains about 1,000 distinct CDR3 sequences, 4% to 6% of which appear only once. The sequenced sample was CD8+ T cells from PBMCs, obtained at baseline or after one month of anti-PD-1 therapy (not recorded which). Receptor source: a human donor with melanoma.

This clonotype is large in the sample. This chain joins TRBV4-2 and TRBJ2-2; the match to TRBD1 covers 8 bases. CDR3 length equals 14 residues. The J segment lost 6 bases and the V segment lost 6 bases, leaving 6 bases of the junction unmatched. Germline V gives CDR1 LGHNA, CDR2 YNFKEQ. CDR3 in DNA: TGTGCCAGCAGTCCTATGACAGGGGCCGGGGAGCTGTTTTTT. Its translation is CASSPMTGAGELFF.

This clonotype is large (0.1 to 1%) in the sample. The chain carries TRBV27 and TRBJ2-1, with D possibly being TRBD1 or TRBD2 (5 bases each). Germline values: CDR1 MNHEY, CDR2 SMNVEV (reference sequence). This CDR3 has 16 residues. Trimming cost V 0 bases and J 0 bases, with 9 bases left between them. The CDR3 protein is CASSLSSGSSYNEQFF. The CDR3 coding sequence is TGTGCCAGCAGTTTATCGTCAGGGAGCTCCTACAATGAGCAGTTCTTC.

Judged by abundance, this clonotype is medium-sized. The V gene is TRBV7-2, the J gene TRBJ2-3; 8 nucleotides align to TRBD2. The junction had 9 bases not matched to a gene; V was cut back by 3 bases and J by 1 base. There are 17 residues in the CDR3. Germline V gene lookup returns CDR1 SGHTA and CDR2 FQGNSA. The CDR3 reads CASSLSRGGFGTDTQYF. CDR3 bases: TGTGCCAGCAGCTTGAGCCGGGGGGGCTTCGGCACAGATACGCAGTATTTT.

In this sample, this clonotype is medium-sized. The genes are TRBV5-4 and TRBJ2-2; 7 bases match TRBD2. The J segment lost 9 bases and the V segment lost 3 bases, leaving 2 bases of the junction unmatched. Per germline, CDR1 SGHNT and CDR2 YYREEE (reference sequence). The CDR3 sequence is 12 residues long. CDR3 amino acids: CASSSGGWELFF. CDR3 bases: TGTGCCAGCAGCTCGGGGGGATGGGAGCTGTTTTTT.

By sample share, this clonotype is medium-sized. V gene TRBV4-2 combines with J gene TRBJ2-7, with D maybe TRBD1 (6 bases). V lost 2 bases and J 2 bases, leaving 10 bases between the germline ends. CDR3 length: 14 residues. Per germline, CDR1 LGHNA and CDR2 YNFKEQ. This CDR3 is CASSQLRGTYEQYF. For the CDR3, the DNA is TGTGCCAGCAGCCAACTCAGGGGTACCTACGAGCAGTACTTC.

The gene calls are TRBV19 and TRBJ2-6; perhaps TRBD1 as D (5 bases). V was trimmed by 7 bases and J by 0 bases, leaving 22 bases between them. Germline V CDR1 and CDR2: LNHDA, SQIVND (reference sequence). The CDR3 is 19 amino acids. The DNA for the CDR3 is TGTGCCAGTACCCCGGTCGGCAGGGCCGGAGTCTCTGGGGCCAACGTCCTGACTTTC. As protein: CASTPVGRAGVSGANVLTF.

This clonotype occurred once. This chain links TRBV28 with TRBJ2-1, with 8 nucleotides matching TRBD1. Germline-derived CDR1 and CDR2 are MDHEN and SYDVKM. V lost 2 bases and J lost 4; bases outside the gene matches: 4. The CDR3 runs to 15 residues. CDR3 in amino acids: CASSLGQGLYNEQFF. CDR3 in DNA: TGTGCCAGCAGTTTAGGACAGGGACTTTACAATGAGCAGTTCTTC.

Of note for this clonotype: Just one base apart from a much larger clone, this may be a read error. V usage is TRBV28 and J usage is TRBJ1-1, with D possibly TRBD1 on 5 matching bases. CDR3 length equals 12 residues. In germline, CDR1 is MDHEN, CDR2 SYDVKM. The CDR3 DNA sequence: TGTGCCAGCAGACACGGGGCCACTGTAGCTTTCTTT. It encodes CASRHGATVAFF.

This clonotype was counted a few times. This chain links TRBV28 with TRBJ2-1; 9 positions agree with TRBD2. Trimming removed 5 bases from V and 8 bases from J; junction bases left unmatched: 7. CDR1 MDHEN and CDR2 SYDVKM come from the germline V gene. The CDR3 is made up of 14 amino acids. The CDR3 coding sequence is TGTGCCAGCAGTCTAGCGGGGAACCGCCATGAGCAGTTCTTC. It yields the protein CASSLAGNRHEQFF.

This clonotype is large within its sample. J is TRBJ2-7 and V is TRBV28, with 9 positions matching TRBD1. This CDR3 is 15 amino acids long. The V segment lost 4 bases and the J segment 1 base; nucleotides outside the gene matches: 5. Germline CDR1 MDHEN, CDR2 SYDVKM. The DNA of the CDR3 is TGTGCCAGCAGTTCAACCGGGACAGGGTCCTACGAGCAGTACTTC. The encoded protein is CASSSTGTGSYEQYF.

This clonotype is labeled medium-sized. The chain couples TRBV30 to TRBJ2-2, with a tentative D call TRBD1 (5 bases). V lost 0 bases, J lost 8 bases, and 7 bases lay in between. The CDR3 runs to 12 residues. The germline gives CDR1 GTSNPN, CDR2 SVGIG (reference sequence). The CDR3 DNA reads as TGTGCCTGGAGTGTCCAGGGAGGGGAGCTGTTTTTT. Its translation: CAWSVQGGELFF.

By frequency in the sample, this clonotype is medium-sized. This chain links TRBV28 with TRBJ2-7; 13 positions match TRBD2. CDR1 is MDHEN and CDR2 is SYDVKM in the germline V gene. Losses at the gene ends were 8 bases for V and 0 bases for J; bases not matched to a gene: 10. The length of the CDR3 is 17 residues. CDR3 protein: CASDPGLAGSDSYEQYF. The CDR3 region has the DNA TGTGCCAGCGATCCGGGACTAGCGGGGTCAGACTCCTACGAGCAGTACTTC.

This clonotype has just a few counts. The rearrangement joins TRBV19 to TRBJ2-5, with D uncertain. CDR1 is LNHDA and CDR2 is SQIVND in the germline V gene (reference sequence). V lost 3 bases, J lost 5 bases, and 4 bases lay in between. The CDR3 runs 11 residues. CDR3 residues: CASSMSETQYF. The CDR3 nucleotides are TGTGCCAGTAGTATGTCGGAGACCCAGTACTTC.

As to this clonotype: A read error may explain this, as a much larger clone is one base away. The rearrangement links TRBV28 to TRBJ1-2; the D gene is possibly TRBD1 (5 bases). The length of the CDR3 is 16 residues. The germline gives CDR1 MDHEN, CDR2 SYDVKM. The CDR3 nucleotides read TGTGCCAGCAGTCTACTATTCAGGGCCGCTAACTATGGCTGCACCTTC. It is translated as CASSLLFRAANYGCTF.

In its sample, this clonotype ranks as large (0.1 to 1%). The CDR3, as DNA: TGTGCCAGCAGTGATTGGGAGCCCCAGCATTTT. Its protein is CASSDWEPQHF. J is TRBJ1-5 and V is TRBV28; no clear D. The germline V and J ends were trimmed by 5 bases and 8 bases, with 7 bases remaining between them. Germline lookup yields CDR1 MDHEN and CDR2 SYDVKM. The CDR3 spans 11 residues. Full variable domain (rest looked up from reference TRBV28 and TRBJ1-5): DVKVTQSSRYLVKRTGEKVFLECVQDMDHENMFWYRQDPGLGLRLIYFSYDVKMKEKGDIPEGYSVSREKKERFSLILESASTNQTSMYLCASSDWEPQHFGDGTRLSIL.

By share, this clonotype counts as medium-sized. The rearrangement joins TRBV7-9 to TRBJ2-7, with no clear D. Per germline, CDR1 SEHNR and CDR2 FQNEAQ (reference sequence). The ends were cut back, 3 bases at V and 1 base at J, with 4 bases in the middle. CDR3 size: 12 residues. The chain's CDR3 is CASSFGSYEQYF. The CDR3, as DNA: TGTGCCAGCAGCTTCGGTTCCTACGAGCAGTACTTC.

This chain connects TRBV30 to TRBJ2-1, with D uncertain. The CDR3 spans 13 residues. Germline V gene lookup returns CDR1 GTSNPN and CDR2 SVGIG (reference sequence). Trimming left V 0 bases short and J 12 bases short, with 15 bases between. CDR3 amino acids: CAWSVTQTVAQFF. In DNA form, the CDR3 reads TGTGCCTGGAGTGTGACACAAACGGTTGCGCAGTTCTTC.

This clonotype ranks as large. This sequence joins TRBV11-2 and TRBJ2-1; 8 bases fit TRBD1. Unmatched junction bases numbered 5, after V lost 4 bases and J lost 9 bases. The germline V gene encodes CDR1 SGHAT and CDR2 FQNNGV. This CDR3 spans 13 amino acids. The CDR3 nucleotides read TGTGCCAGCAGCTATACCAGGGGGCGTGAGCAGTTCTTC. Its translation is CASSYTRGREQFF.

This clonotype appeared a single time. A read error is possible here, since a much larger clone lies one base away. V gene TRBV19 combines with J gene TRBJ1-5, with D possibly matching TRBD1 (6 bases). Deletions cut 7 bases from V and 15 bases from J, with 22 bases between. The CDR3 has 13 residues. Germline V gene sequence: CDR1 LNHDA, CDR2 SQIVND (reference sequence). In DNA, the CDR3 is TGTGCCAGTACGACGGGGGCAAGACCCTCTCCGCATTTT. Encoded protein: CASTTGARPSPHF.

This clonotype has just a few counts. The chain couples TRBV14 to TRBJ2-5; D is ambiguous. CDR1 and CDR2 from the germline V gene are SGHDN and FVKESK. The CDR3 is made up of 12 amino acids. Trimming left V 4 bases short and J 5 bases short, with 8 bases between. The CDR3 region is CASSPPGETQYF. The DNA of the CDR3 is TGTGCCAGCAGCCCTCCCGGGGAGACCCAGTACTTC.

By sample share, this clonotype is medium-sized (0.01 to 0.1%). The V and J genes are TRBV28 and TRBJ2-7; D is possibly TRBD2 (7 bases). V shed 2 bases and J shed 1 base, with 12 bases lying between them. The CDR3 length is 15 residues. CDR1 MDHEN and CDR2 SYDVKM come from the germline V gene. DNA for the CDR3: TGTGCCAGCAGTTTAGGGGGGGGCCTATCCTACGAGCAGTACTTC. Residues: CASSLGGGLSYEQYF.

The V call is TRBV19, the J call TRBJ2-3; 10 bases match TRBD1. CDR3 length: 16 amino acids. The V segment lost 2 bases and the J segment 4 bases; nucleotides outside the gene matches: 6. CDR1 LNHDA and CDR2 SQIVND come from the germline V gene (reference sequence). The CDR3 region has the DNA TGTGCCAGTAGTATATATGGGGACAGGGGCCCAGATACGCAGTATTTT. It specifies CASSIYGDRGPDTQYF.

About this clonotype itself: One base away lies a much larger clone, so this may be a sequencing read error. The chain has TRBV27 and TRBJ1-5; D remains unclear. CDR3 size: 14 residues. CDR1 is MNHEY, CDR2 SMNVEV, per germline (reference sequence). This CDR3 is CAGSLAPSNQPQHF. CDR3 coding DNA: TGTGCCGGCAGTCTCGCCCCGAGCAATCAGCCCCAGCATTTT.